Following are 14 T cell receptor beta chains from one sample sequenced in a study. Each CDR3 protein gets one entry after TCRdb re-called the 5' RACE reads with MiXCR. The sample includes 5,000 to 7,500 distinct CDR3 sequences, around 64% of them seen just once. Sequenced material: tumor-infiltrating memory CD4+ T cells sorted from the breast tumor. Stated subset: memory CD4+ T cells, CD4+CD45RO+CD25-. These receptors originate from a female donor with breast cancer.

The V and J genes are TRBV20-1 and TRBJ1-4; 7 positions agree with TRBD1. The germline V gene encodes CDR1 DFQATT and CDR2 SNEGSKA (reference sequence). With 6 bases clipped from V and 4 bases from J, the junction kept 5 bases outside the gene matches. The CDR3 covers 13 residues. The CDR3 DNA follows: TGCAGTGCCCCGACAGGGAGTAATGAAAAACTGTTTTTT. Amino acids: CSAPTGSNEKLFF.

This clonotype was counted between two and nine times. V is TRBV6-1 and J is TRBJ1-5; 10 nucleotides align to TRBD1. The CDR3 covers 16 residues. Trimming removed 4 bases from V and 2 bases from J; junction bases left unmatched: 5. Germline V CDR1 and CDR2: MNHNS, SASEGT. In DNA form, the CDR3 reads TGTGCCAGCAGTGTAATGACAGGGGGCGGCAATCAGCCCCAGCATTTT. It yields the protein CASSVMTGGGNQPQHF.

This clonotype was seen a handful of times. This rearrangement joins TRBV3-1 to TRBJ1-5, with 7 bases that match TRBD1. With 1 base clipped from V and 6 bases from J, the junction kept 6 bases outside the gene matches. CDR1 and CDR2 from the germline V gene are LGHDT and YNNKEL (reference sequence). There are 15 residues in the CDR3. CDR3 protein: CASSQAGTVPQPQHF. CDR3 coding DNA: TGTGCCAGCAGCCAAGCAGGGACAGTCCCTCAGCCCCAGCATTTT.

The rearrangement joins TRBV29-1 to TRBJ2-3, with 10 positions matching TRBD2. V shed 4 bases, J shed 3 bases, and the junction held 4 bases outside the gene matches. The CDR3 covers 14 residues. Germline CDR1 is SQVTM and CDR2 is ANQGSEA. CDR3 DNA sequence: TGCAGCGTTGTGGGTAGCGGGAGGACAGATACGCAGTATTTT. It is translated as CSVVGSGRTDTQYF.

This clonotype was seen more than once but under ten times. The chain carries TRBV5-5 and TRBJ1-2; 7 bases fit TRBD1. Looked up from germline, CDR1 is SGHKS and CDR2 is YYEKEE (reference sequence). CDR3 length: 14 amino acids. Trimming took 4 bases from V and 5 from J; bases not matched to a gene: 8. In nucleotides, the CDR3 is TGTGCCAGCAGCGATCCGGGACAGCCGTATGGCTACACCTTC. Translated: CASSDPGQPYGYTF.

The gene calls are TRBV5-1 and TRBJ1-1, with a weak D call TRBD1 (6 bases). The CDR3 has 14 amino acids. The V and J ends lost 0 bases and 3 bases respectively, with 9 bases between them. Germline loops: CDR1 SGHRS, CDR2 YFSETQ. As DNA, the CDR3 is TGCGCCAGCAGCTTGGACAGGGCGGACACTGAAGCTTTCTTT. It translates to CASSLDRADTEAFF.

CDR3 coding DNA: TGTGCCAGCAGCTTTACGGGCACTAGCGGCTACAATGAGCAGTTCTTC. It is translated as CASSFTGTSGYNEQFF. V is TRBV7-2 and J is TRBJ2-1, with 8 bases identical to TRBD2. Germline assignment: CDR1 SGHTA and CDR2 FQGNSA. The CDR3 has 16 residues. V shed 3 bases and J 3 bases; nucleotides not matched to a gene: 7.

This clonotype showed up just a few times. V and J are TRBV4-2 and TRBJ2-7; TRBD2 matches at 10 bases. Per the germline V gene, CDR1 is LGHNA and CDR2 is YNFKEQ. The CDR3 runs 16 residues. J gave up 6 bases and V 1 base, and 9 bases lay outside the gene matches. The CDR3 bases are TGTGCCAGCAGCCAAGGACCCTTAGCGGGAGGTCGCGAGCAGTACTTC. Amino acids: CASSQGPLAGGREQYF.

The CDR3 coding sequence is TGTGCCAGCAGCCCACTACGAGGCGATGAGCAGTTCTTC. The encoded protein is CASSPLRGDEQFF. The chain uses TRBV12-3 or TRBV12-4 and TRBJ2-1, with D unresolved. Between the trimmed V and J ends, which lost 6 bases and 8 bases, there was a span of 14 bases. The CDR3 sequence is 13 residues long.

The chain couples TRBV5-1 to TRBJ1-1; D uncertain. Trimming cost V 0 bases and J 0 bases, with 6 bases left between them. The CDR3 loop spans 14 amino acids. The germline CDR1 and CDR2 sequences are SGHRS and YFSETQ. The CDR3 loop reads CASSLDSLNTEAFF. The DNA for the CDR3 is TGCGCCAGCAGCTTGGACTCCTTGAACACTGAAGCTTTCTTT.

This chain uses TRBV7-3 with TRBJ2-2; D unresolved. V shed 5 bases and J shed 3 bases, with 4 bases lying between them. Germline V CDR1 and CDR2: SGHTA, FQGTGA. The CDR3 covers 12 residues. CDR3 bases: TGTGCCAGCAGCACCGACACCGGGGAGCTGTTTTTT. Protein: CASSTDTGELFF.

The rearrangement joins TRBV5-4 to TRBJ2-3; possibly TRBD2 for D (6 bases). V shed 3 bases and J shed 1 base, with 12 bases lying between them. This CDR3 has 15 amino acids. Per the germline V gene, CDR1 is SGHNT and CDR2 is YYREEE (reference sequence). The CDR3 DNA sequence: TGTGCCAGCAGCTGGGGGGACTTCGGCACAGATACGCAGTATTTT. Translated: CASSWGDFGTDTQYF.

The chain recombines TRBV5-1 with TRBJ1-3; TRBD1 agrees at 7 bases. Per germline, CDR1 SGHRS and CDR2 YFSETQ. The CDR3 loop spans 16 amino acids. V dropped 2 bases and J dropped 2; count of bases not matched to a gene: 7. Here the CDR3 reads CASSFWEGAAGNTIYF. The CDR3 DNA sequence: TGCGCCAGCAGCTTTTGGGAGGGGGCAGCTGGAAACACCATATATTTT.

This clonotype has just a few counts. This sequence joins TRBV12-3 or TRBV12-4 and TRBJ1-2; perhaps TRBD1 as D (5 bases). The V and J ends lost 2 bases and 7 bases respectively, with 11 bases between them. The CDR3 contains 13 residues. CDR3 residues: CASSLTSGLGYTF. CDR3 in DNA: TGTGCCAGCAGTTTAACGTCAGGGCTTGGCTACACCTTC.